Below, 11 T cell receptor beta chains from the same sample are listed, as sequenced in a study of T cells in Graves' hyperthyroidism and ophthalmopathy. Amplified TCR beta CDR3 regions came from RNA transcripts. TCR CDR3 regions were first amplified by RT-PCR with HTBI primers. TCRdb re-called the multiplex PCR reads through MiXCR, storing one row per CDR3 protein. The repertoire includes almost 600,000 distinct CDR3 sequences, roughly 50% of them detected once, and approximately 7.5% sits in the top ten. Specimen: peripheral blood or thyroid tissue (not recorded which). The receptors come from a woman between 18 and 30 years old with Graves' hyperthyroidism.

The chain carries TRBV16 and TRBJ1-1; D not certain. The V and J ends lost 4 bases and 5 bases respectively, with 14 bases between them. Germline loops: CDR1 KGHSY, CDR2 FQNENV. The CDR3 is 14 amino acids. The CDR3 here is CASSPRPGKTEAFF. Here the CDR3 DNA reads TGTGCCAGCAGCCCGCGGCCGGGGAAAACTGAAGCTTTCTTT.

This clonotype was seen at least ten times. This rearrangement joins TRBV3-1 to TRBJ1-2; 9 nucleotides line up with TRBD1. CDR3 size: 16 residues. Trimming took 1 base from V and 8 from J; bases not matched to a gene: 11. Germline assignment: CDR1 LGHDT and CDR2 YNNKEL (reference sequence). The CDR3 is CASSQAGGQGGVGYTF. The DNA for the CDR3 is TGTGCCAGCAGCCAAGCTGGGGGACAGGGCGGAGTAGGCTACACCTTC.

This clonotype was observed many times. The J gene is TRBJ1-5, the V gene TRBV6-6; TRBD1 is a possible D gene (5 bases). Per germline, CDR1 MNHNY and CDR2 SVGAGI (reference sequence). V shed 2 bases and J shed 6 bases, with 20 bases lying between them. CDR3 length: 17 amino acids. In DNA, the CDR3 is TGTGCCAGCAGTTACCTCGCGCGGTCAGGGACCGGTCAGCCCCAGCATTTT. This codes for CASSYLARSGTGQPQHF.

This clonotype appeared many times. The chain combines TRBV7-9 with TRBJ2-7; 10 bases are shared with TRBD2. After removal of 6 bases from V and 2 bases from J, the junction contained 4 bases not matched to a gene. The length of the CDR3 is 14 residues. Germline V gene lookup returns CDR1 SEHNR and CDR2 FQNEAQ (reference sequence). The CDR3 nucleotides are TGTGCCAGCAGTTCTAGCGGGGGAACCTACGAGCAGTACTTC. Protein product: CASSSSGGTYEQYF.

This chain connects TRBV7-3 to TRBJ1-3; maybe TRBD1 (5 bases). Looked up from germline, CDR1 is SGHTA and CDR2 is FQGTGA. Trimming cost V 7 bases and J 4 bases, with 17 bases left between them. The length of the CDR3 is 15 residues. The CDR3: CASKGREGYGNTIYF. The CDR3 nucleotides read TGTGCCAGCAAGGGGCGGGAGGGGTACGGAAACACCATATATTTT.

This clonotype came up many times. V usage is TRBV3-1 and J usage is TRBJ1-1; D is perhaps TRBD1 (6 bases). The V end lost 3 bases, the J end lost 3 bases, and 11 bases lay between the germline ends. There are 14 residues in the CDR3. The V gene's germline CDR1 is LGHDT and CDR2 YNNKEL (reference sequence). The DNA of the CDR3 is TGTGCCAGCAGCCACGAGGGGGTCGACACTGAAGCTTTCTTT. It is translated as CASSHEGVDTEAFF.

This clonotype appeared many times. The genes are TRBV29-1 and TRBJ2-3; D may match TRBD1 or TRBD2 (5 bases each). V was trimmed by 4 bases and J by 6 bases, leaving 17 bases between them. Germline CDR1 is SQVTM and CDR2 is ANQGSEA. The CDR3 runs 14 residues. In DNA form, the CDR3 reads TGCAGCGTTGTTACGGTCTGGGGGTTGGATACGCAGTATTTT. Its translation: CSVVTVWGLDTQYF.

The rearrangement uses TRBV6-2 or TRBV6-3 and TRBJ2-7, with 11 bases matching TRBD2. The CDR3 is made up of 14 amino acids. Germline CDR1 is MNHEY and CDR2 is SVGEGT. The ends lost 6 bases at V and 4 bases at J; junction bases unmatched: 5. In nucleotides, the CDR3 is TGTGCCAGCAGCTTACTAGCGGGAGAGTACGAGCAGTACTTC. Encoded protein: CASSLLAGEYEQYF.

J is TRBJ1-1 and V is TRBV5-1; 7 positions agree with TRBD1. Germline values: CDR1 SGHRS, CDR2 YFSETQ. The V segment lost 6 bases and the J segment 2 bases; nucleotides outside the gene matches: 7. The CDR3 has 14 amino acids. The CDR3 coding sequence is TGCGCCAGCATCTCAGGGGGAGAAAACACTGAAGCTTTCTTT. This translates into CASISGGENTEAFF.

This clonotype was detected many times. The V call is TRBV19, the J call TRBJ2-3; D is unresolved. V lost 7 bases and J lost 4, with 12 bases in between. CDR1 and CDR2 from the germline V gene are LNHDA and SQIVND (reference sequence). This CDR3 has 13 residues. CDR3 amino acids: CASKELVSDTQYF. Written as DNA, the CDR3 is TGTGCCAGTAAAGAGCTAGTTTCAGATACGCAGTATTTT.

The DNA for the CDR3 is TGTGCCAGCAGCCATGTTAATAACTATGGCTACACCTTC. Protein product: CASSHVNNYGYTF. V gene TRBV9 combines with J gene TRBJ1-2; D remains unclear. Trimming pared 4 bases from V and 1 base from J, leaving 8 bases between. This CDR3 comprises 13 residues. The germline V gene encodes CDR1 SGDLS and CDR2 YYNGEE.